The rows below give T cell receptor beta chains drawn from one sample of a study of shared clonotypes between healthy human individuals. Profiled with immunoSEQ multiplex PCR; TCRdb holds only in-frame clones, not every one. The profile covers about 510,000 clones, with almost 80% appearing a single time and around 13% taken by the ten largest. Sequencing used PBMCs. Receptors originate from a woman aged 40 to 50 in good health. Some clones in this sample may be carry-over from other donors' samples. Both conserved end residues are part of each CDR3. The D gene is left open where the match is weak. Only some rows state a clone size, as once, few, many or a class for expanded clones.

D,J,size,V,length,CDR3,DNA
TRBD2,TRBJ2-3,NA,TRBV7-8,17,CASSLLISGVGLDTQYF,TGTGCCAGCAGCTTGTTAATTAGCGGGGTCGGGTTAGATACGCAGTATTTT
TRBD2,TRBJ2-1,NA,TRBV5-1,16,CASSFFGSGRVSEQFF,TGCGCCAGCAGCTTCTTCGGTAGCGGGAGAGTAAGTGAGCAGTTCTTC
NA,TRBJ2-5,NA,TRBV2,12,CASSDIGETQYF,TGTGCCAGCAGCGACATAGGGGAGACCCAGTACTTC
NA,TRBJ2-1,NA,TRBV7-9,14,CASSLRARVNEQFF,TGTGCCAGCAGCTTAAGGGCCAGGGTGAATGAGCAGTTCTTC
NA,TRBJ2-7,once,TRBV5-1,13,CASSRGPDYEQYF,TGCGCCAGCAGCCGGGGCCCAGACTACGAGCAGTACTTC
TRBD1,TRBJ2-7,NA,TRBV7-7,15,CASRPRGRGGYEQYF,TGTGCCAGCAGACCCAGGGGGAGAGGTGGGTACGAGCAGTACTTC
TRBD2,TRBJ2-1,NA,TRBV19,16,CASTPGTSPSYNEQFF,TGTGCCAGTACCCCCGGGACTAGTCCCTCCTACAATGAGCAGTTCTTC
TRBD2,TRBJ2-7,NA,TRBV5-4,16,CASSFGGSGFAEEQYF,TGTGCCAGCAGCTTCGGCGGGAGTGGGTTCGCGGAAGAGCAGTACTTC
TRBD1,TRBJ2-5,many,TRBV11-2,13,CASSTTGAETQYF,TGTGCCAGCAGCACCACAGGGGCAGAGACCCAGTACTTC
NA,TRBJ2-5,NA,TRBV6-5,14,CASSGLGGQETQYF,TGTGCCAGCAGTGGCCTTGGGGGCCAAGAGACCCAGTACTTC
NA,TRBJ2-7,NA,TRBV18,14,CASSPQGSSYEQYF,TGTGCCAGCTCACCACAGGGGAGCTCCTACGAGCAGTACTTC
NA,TRBJ1-2,NA,TRBV19,15,CASSTQGDLIYGYTF,TGTGCCAGTAGTACACAGGGAGACCTGATCTATGGCTACACCTTC
NA,TRBJ1-5,NA,TRBV4-3,13,CASSFTQGQPQHF,TGCGCCAGCAGTTTTACCCAGGGTCAGCCCCAGCATTTT
NA,TRBJ1-1,NA,TRBV27,13,CASSLLGARGAFF,TGTGCCAGCAGTTTATTGGGGGCACGAGGAGCTTTCTTT
TRBD2,TRBJ2-4,once,TRBV19,16,CASSTTSGRRSVIQYF,TGTGCCAGTAGTACGACTAGCGGGAGGCGTTCCGTCATTCAGTACTTC
TRBD2,TRBJ2-3,NA,TRBV19,15,CASSPDTSGSLTQYF,TGTGCCAGTAGCCCCGACACTAGCGGGAGTCTTACGCAGTATTTT
TRBD2,TRBJ2-1,NA,TRBV7-2,15,CASSSRAGRDNEQFF,TGTGCCAGCAGCTCTAGGGCAGGGAGGGACAATGAGCAGTTCTTC
NA,TRBJ1-1,few,TRBV29-1,14,CSVEKSLQNTEAFF,TGCAGCGTTGAAAAAAGTCTGCAGAACACTGAAGCTTTCTTT
NA,TRBJ1-5,NA,TRBV27,14,CASTSVGLNQPQHF,TGTGCCAGCACCAGTGTCGGGCTGAATCAGCCCCAGCATTTT
NA,TRBJ2-3,NA,TRBV29-1,12,CSVGPDTDTQYF,TGCAGCGTTGGCCCTGATACAGATACGCAGTATTTT
NA,TRBJ2-2,few,TRBV6-1,13,CANSRKGTGELFF,TGTGCCAACTCTAGGAAAGGCACCGGGGAGCTGTTTTTT
TRBD2,TRBJ2-7,once,TRBV4-3,15,CASSQETSGSYEQYF,TGCGCCAGCAGCCAAGAAACTAGCGGGAGTTACGAGCAGTACTTC
NA,TRBJ1-5,NA,TRBV6-5,14,CASSSSGSNQPQHF,NA
TRBD1,TRBJ1-1,few,TRBV28,11,CASRIQGVAFF,TGTGCCAGCAGGATACAGGGGGTAGCTTTCTTT
TRBD2,TRBJ2-5,NA,TRBV7-9,17,CASSLRRGDSGQETQYF,TGTGCCAGCAGCTTACGACGGGGGGATTCAGGCCAAGAGACCCAGTACTTC
NA,TRBJ1-5,few,TRBV4-1,15,CASRQVGNSNQPQHF,TGCGCCAGCAGACAAGTTGGGAATAGCAATCAGCCCCAGCATTTT
NA,TRBJ2-3,NA,TRBV7-3,15,CASSLNGAGTDTQYF,TGTGCCAGCAGCTTAAACGGGGCTGGCACAGATACGCAGTATTTT